This TCR beta chain was sequenced in a study of beta chain features in type 1 diabetes. On the study more broadly: Patients did not differ from healthy donors in age, gender or cell yield.

Expressed TCRB transcripts got sequenced, as all isolated RNA was reverse transcribed. Profiling relied on immunoSEQ multiplex PCR, and the TCRdb table lists in-frame clones only, not all of them. The sample has more than 100,000 clones; 25% to 30% are singletons. A remark on this clone: Antigen specificity is unknown.

Study-wide points: All four CD4+ subsets of Type 1 diabetes patients contained TCRB CDR3s that were moderately but significantly shorter.

The CDR3 consists of 16 residues. Looked up from germline, CDR1 is MGHDK and CDR2 is SYGVNS. V shed 6 bases and J shed 3 bases, with 17 bases lying between them. The material sequenced was central memory CD4+ T cells from blood. The chain employs TRBV25-1 and TRBJ2-2; D is possibly TRBD2 (7 bases). This TCR derives from a woman between 18 and 30 years old with type 1 diabetes. CDR3 DNA: TGTGCCAGCAGAATAGGGGGGGTAGCCGACACCGGGGAGCTGTTTTTT. It yields the protein CASRIGGVADTGELFF.